This T cell receptor (beta chain) is drawn from a study of post-analysis software for immune sequencing data. The study's findings and limits: Samples from a shared batch, those prepared together, strongly co-clustered by F measure. Several TRBV segments were more frequent in patients than controls; TRBV5-6, TRBV5-1 and TRBV20-1 belonged to this group.

Comments on this clonotype: Its antigen is unidentified.

TCR beta cDNA libraries had unique molecular identifiers. TCRdb recomputed calls from the PCR reads with MiXCR, one row per CDR3 protein. The sample holds 750,000 to 950,000 distinct CDR3 sequences, approximately 53% seen once. The CDR3 is made up of 15 amino acids. Germline V gene sequence: CDR1 ENHRY, CDR2 SYGVKD. Trimming left V 6 bases short and J 0 bases short, with 13 bases between. This TCR came from a girl aged 10-17 years with multiple sclerosis. The chain carries TRBV10-3 and TRBJ2-3; the D gene is possibly TRBD1 (6 bases). Sequencing was carried out using blood. CDR3 in DNA: TGTGCCATCAGAGGGGACAAATCTAGCACAGATACGCAGTATTTT. Translation: CAIRGDKSSTDTQYF.